The 25 T cell receptor beta chains below come from one sample, sequenced in a study of T-cell reconstitution after alpha-beta-depleted transplantation in children. During its preparation, the TCRbeta library received unique molecular identifiers. A single record per CDR3 protein comes from TCRdb applying MiXCR to the PCR reads. The sample holds 210,000 or so distinct CDR3 sequences, roughly a tenth seen once. The specimen comprised PBMCs, sampled before TCRalphabeta/CD19-depleted stem cell transplant. These receptors all stem from a child younger than two with acute myeloid leukemia, due to receive a stem cell transplant.

Ten or more counts support this clonotype. The genes are TRBV29-1 and TRBJ1-1, with a possible D match to TRBD1 (5 bases). V was cut by 6 bases and J by 5 bases, with 19 bases left in between. This CDR3 region has 14 residues. The germline V gene has CDR1 SQVTM and CDR2 ANQGSEA. In DNA form, the CDR3 reads TGCAGCGTCCAATCCGGGACTTACGGTACTGAAGCTTTCTTT. It is translated as CSVQSGTYGTEAFF.

This clonotype was detected many times. V is TRBV5-1 and J is TRBJ1-2, with a weak D call TRBD1 (6 bases). Germline-derived CDR1 and CDR2 are SGHRS and YFSETQ. V lost 4 bases and J 4 bases, leaving 14 bases between the germline ends. This CDR3 has 14 amino acids. CDR3 amino acids: CASSLGQNLYGYTF. The CDR3 bases are TGCGCCAGCAGCCTTGGACAGAACCTCTATGGCTACACCTTC. The full variable domain, completed using reference TRBV5-1 and TRBJ1-2, is KAGVTQTPRYLIKTRGQQVTLSCSPISGHRSVSWYQQTPGQGLQFLFEYFSETQRNKGNFPGRFSGRQFSNSRSEMNVSTLELGDSALYLCASSLGQNLYGYTFGSGTRLTVV.

This clonotype came up a few times. The rearrangement uses TRBV7-9 and TRBJ2-3; TRBD2 matches at 11 bases. The germline V gene encodes CDR1 SEHNR and CDR2 FQNEAQ (reference sequence). The CDR3 consists of 15 residues. The V segment lost 7 bases and the J segment 8 bases; nucleotides outside the gene matches: 11. CDR3: CASNRPSGGHGTQYF. CDR3 in DNA: TGTGCCAGCAATCGACCTAGCGGGGGGCACGGTACGCAGTATTTT.

This clonotype occurred many times. The rearrangement links TRBV28 to TRBJ2-5, with D possibly matching TRBD2 (6 bases). The CDR3 consists of 13 residues. V was pared by 4 bases and J by 5 bases, with 11 bases between. Germline V CDR1 and CDR2: MDHEN, SYDVKM. The CDR3 nucleotides read TGTGCCAGCAGTTGGGCTAGCGTGGAGACCCAGTACTTC. This encodes CASSWASVETQYF.

This clonotype was observed a handful of times. The chain combines TRBV11-2 with TRBJ2-1, with 7 nucleotides matching TRBD2. The CDR3 has 16 amino acids. The trim removed 5 bases at V and 4 bases at J, leaving 11 bases unmatched. Germline V gives CDR1 SGHAT, CDR2 FQNNGV. The CDR3: CASSQPGERGYNEQFF. The CDR3 DNA follows: TGTGCCAGCAGCCAGCCCGGGGAGCGGGGATACAATGAGCAGTTCTTC.

This clonotype came up many times. The chain is built from TRBV7-2 and TRBJ2-3; the D is unclear. Germline CDR1 SGHTA, CDR2 FQGNSA. Deletions cut 3 bases from V and 2 bases from J, with 3 bases between. The CDR3 contains 12 residues. DNA of the CDR3: TGTGCCAGCAGCTTCGTCACAGATACGCAGTATTTT. Protein sequence: CASSFVTDTQYF.

This clonotype has a handful of counts. This rearrangement joins TRBV5-1 to TRBJ1-2, with 7 bases fitting TRBD1. V was clipped by 0 bases and J by 5 bases; unmatched bases: 7. Germline assignment: CDR1 SGHRS and CDR2 YFSETQ. CDR3 length: 15 residues. This CDR3 reads CASSLAAGTAYGYTF. CDR3 DNA: TGCGCCAGCAGCTTGGCCGCAGGGACAGCGTATGGCTACACCTTC.

This clonotype came up many times. The chain uses TRBV3-1 and TRBJ2-7, with D possibly being TRBD2 (5 bases). V shed 2 bases and J shed 7 bases, with 12 bases lying between them. The CDR3 runs to 13 residues. From germline, CDR1 is LGHDT and CDR2 YNNKEL (reference sequence). For the CDR3, the DNA is TGTGCCAGCAGCCAAACCTCAACGGGGGAGCAGTACTTC. As protein: CASSQTSTGEQYF.

Remarks on this clonotype: A much more abundant neighbour one base away suggests this may be a read error. The chain links TRBV28 to TRBJ2-3; D not resolved. The CDR3 runs to 12 residues. The germline gives CDR1 MDHEN, CDR2 SYDVKM. DNA for the CDR3: TGTGCCAACAGTGTTAGCACAGATACGCAGTATTTT. Translating gives CANSVSTDTQYF.

This clonotype was detected many times. V gene TRBV7-2 combines with J gene TRBJ2-4, with a tentative D call TRBD1 (6 bases). V dropped 1 base and J dropped 8 bases, with 12 bases sitting between them. The CDR3 contains 14 residues. Germline V gives CDR1 SGHTA, CDR2 FQGNSA. The CDR3 nucleotides read TGTGCCAGCAGCTTAGGTGGGACATCACACATTCAGTACTTC. This sequence encodes CASSLGGTSHIQYF.

This clonotype was observed many times. The V gene is TRBV7-2, the J gene TRBJ2-3, with D possibly TRBD2 on 6 matching bases. Germline V gene lookup returns CDR1 SGHTA and CDR2 FQGNSA. The germline V and J ends were trimmed by 2 bases and 2 bases, with 17 bases remaining between them. The CDR3 is made up of 17 amino acids. The CDR3 nucleotides are TGTGCCAGCAGCTTAAGGCGGGGCTTGGGAAACACAGATACGCAGTATTTT. As protein: CASSLRRGLGNTDTQYF.

This clonotype was seen ten or more times. CDR3 sequence (DNA): TGCAGCGTTGCACGGGAGGTTAATTCACCCCTCCACTTT. This sequence encodes CSVAREVNSPLHF. The genes are TRBV29-1 and TRBJ1-6; no definite D call. V was pared by 4 bases and J by 6 bases, with 10 bases between. Germline V gene sequence: CDR1 SQVTM, CDR2 ANQGSEA. The CDR3 extends over 13 amino acids.

This clonotype was observed at least ten times. V gene TRBV7-2 combines with J gene TRBJ1-6; TRBD1 matches at 7 bases. Per germline, CDR1 SGHTA and CDR2 FQGNSA. The ends lost 5 bases at V and 9 bases at J; junction bases unmatched: 10. The CDR3 sequence is 15 residues long. The CDR3 here is CASSARTGKFSPLHF. CDR3 nucleotide sequence: TGTGCCAGCAGCGCGAGGACAGGAAAATTTTCACCCCTCCACTTT.

This clonotype was observed many times. V is TRBV5-1 and J is TRBJ1-2; D uncertain. This CDR3 has 15 residues. The germline V and J ends were trimmed by 2 bases and 6 bases, with 17 bases remaining between them. Germline V gene lookup returns CDR1 SGHRS and CDR2 YFSETQ. The CDR3 protein is CASSLDGVIRDGYTF. CDR3 coding DNA: TGCGCCAGCAGCTTAGACGGTGTTATTCGAGATGGCTACACCTTC.

This clonotype came up many times. The chain uses TRBV3-1 and TRBJ2-2; 10 nucleotides agree with TRBD2. CDR3 length equals 15 residues. The trim removed 2 bases at V and 5 bases at J, leaving 2 bases unmatched. CDR1 LGHDT and CDR2 YNNKEL come from the germline V gene (reference sequence). CDR3: CASSQLAGATGELFF. The CDR3 DNA is TGTGCCAGCAGCCAACTAGCGGGGGCGACCGGGGAGCTGTTTTTT.

The V gene is TRBV4-1, the J gene TRBJ2-1, with D possibly being TRBD1 (6 bases). V was shortened by 4 bases and J by 5 bases, with 18 bases between the two germline ends. The CDR3 length is 16 residues. Germline V lookup: CDR1 MGHRA, CDR2 YSYEKL. CDR3 coding DNA: TGCGCCAGCAGCCTGTTTCTGGGGGCCGGCCACAATGAGCAGTTCTTC. Protein product: CASSLFLGAGHNEQFF.

Many counts were recorded for this clonotype. The chain joins TRBV20-1 to TRBJ2-3; 8 nucleotides agree with TRBD2. In germline, CDR1 is DFQATT, CDR2 SNEGSKA (reference sequence). This CDR3 contains 14 residues. J was trimmed by 6 bases and V by 5 bases; bases with no gene match: 10. The CDR3 loop is CSASPAGVLDTQYF. The CDR3 DNA follows: TGCAGTGCTTCGCCAGCGGGAGTCCTGGATACGCAGTATTTT.

CDR3 amino acids: CSARAVNRAVLNGYTF. The CDR3 DNA sequence: TGCAGTGCTAGAGCCGTGAATCGGGCAGTCCTGAATGGCTACACCTTC. The rearrangement joins TRBV20-1 to TRBJ1-2; D gene uncertain. Germline V gene lookup returns CDR1 DFQATT and CDR2 SNEGSKA (reference sequence). Trimming left V 1 base short and J 6 bases short, with 21 bases between. This CDR3 contains 16 residues.

The table lists this clonotype with many counts. The V call is TRBV12-3 or TRBV12-4, the J call TRBJ1-5; possible D gene TRBD1, 5 bases. The CDR3 consists of 15 residues. With 0 bases removed from V and 5 bases from J, the gap between germline ends came to 11 bases. CDR3 residues: CASSLAGESDQPQHF. The DNA for the CDR3 is TGTGCCAGCAGTTTAGCGGGGGAAAGCGATCAGCCCCAGCATTTT.

This clonotype was seen at least ten times. The rearrangement joins TRBV7-6 to TRBJ2-7; D call uncertain. This CDR3 comprises 13 residues. Trimming cost V 1 base and J 5 bases, with 9 bases left between them. Looked up from germline, CDR1 is SGHVS and CDR2 is FNYEAQ. CDR3 in amino acids: CASSLGATNEQYF. The DNA for the CDR3 is TGTGCCAGCAGCTTAGGGGCAACCAACGAGCAGTACTTC.

This clonotype has a count of ten or more. The chain uses TRBV4-1 and TRBJ2-3; TRBD2 might be the D (6 bases). This CDR3 comprises 17 residues. CDR1 and CDR2 (germline): MGHRA, YSYEKL. V lost 1 base and J 3 bases, leaving 17 bases between the germline ends. The CDR3 coding sequence is TGCGCCAGCAGCCAAGGACCGGGACTCCTAACGACAGATACGCAGTATTTT. Amino acids: CASSQGPGLLTTDTQYF.

This clonotype was recorded many times. V is TRBV11-2 and J is TRBJ2-3; 9 bases align to TRBD2. V lost 5 bases to trimming and J lost 2 bases; unmatched junction nucleotides: 5. Germline assignment: CDR1 SGHAT and CDR2 FQNNGV. The CDR3 runs to 15 residues. CDR3 protein: CASSLLGLATDTQYF. CDR3 DNA sequence: TGTGCCAGCAGCCTTCTGGGACTAGCCACAGATACGCAGTATTTT.

Notes on this clonotype: A much more abundant neighbour one base away suggests this may be a read error. The V call is TRBV12-3 or TRBV12-4, the J call TRBJ1-5; no definite D call. The CDR3 runs 12 residues. V was pared by 7 bases and J by 6 bases, with 10 bases between. CDR3: CASNVEGQPQHF. The CDR3 DNA is TGTGCCAGCAATGTCGAAGGTCAGCCCCAGCATTTT.

The chain couples TRBV4-2 to TRBJ1-1, with no clear D. Trimming shortened V by 0 bases and J by 6 bases, and 11 bases separated the two germline ends. Germline CDR1 and CDR2: LGHNA and YNFKEQ. The CDR3 length is 14 residues. This chain's CDR3 is CASSQEGYNAEAFF. CDR3 nucleotides: TGTGCCAGCAGCCAAGAAGGATACAACGCTGAAGCTTTCTTT.

This clonotype was detected ten times or more. This chain uses TRBV20-1 with TRBJ1-2; 8 positions match TRBD1. The CDR3 runs to 15 residues. Germline trimming cut 0 bases from V and 1 base from J; bases unmatched to any gene: 4. Germline V lookup: CDR1 DFQATT, CDR2 SNEGSKA (reference sequence). The CDR3 coding sequence is TGCAGTGCTAGAGATTCCGACAGGGGTAACTATGGCTACACCTTC. This encodes CSARDSDRGNYGYTF.